These 13 T cell receptor beta chains originate from one sample sequenced in a study of T cell responses to AZD1222 COVID-19 vaccine. Assay: immunoSEQ multiplex PCR; the TCRdb copy retains only in-frame clones and omits some. Of around 160,000 clones listed, approximately 85% are singletons. The sequenced sample was peripheral blood, obtained on day 0 of MenACWY control vaccination. All receptors derive from an adult in good health.

The V and J genes are TRBV5-6 and TRBJ2-5, with 8 bases identical to TRBD2. Germline CDR1 SGHDT, CDR2 YYEEEE. After removal of 3 bases from V and 4 bases from J, the junction contained 5 bases not matched to a gene. The CDR3 extends over 14 amino acids. CDR3 coding DNA: TGTGCCAGCAGCTCCGCCCGGGGGGGAGAGACCCAGTACTTC. Its protein product is CASSSARGGETQYF. The whole variable domain, filled in from reference TRBV5-6 and TRBJ2-5, reads DAGVTQSPTHLIKTRGQQVTLRCSPKSGHDTVSWYQQALGQGPQFIFQYYEEEERQRGNFPDRFSGHQFPNYSSELNVNALLLGDSALYLCASSSARGGETQYFGPGTRLLVL.

This sequence joins TRBV5-1 and TRBJ1-1; D not resolved. CDR3 length: 15 amino acids. V was trimmed by 0 bases and J by 2 bases, leaving 11 bases between them. From germline, CDR1 is SGHRS and CDR2 YFSETQ. The CDR3 here is CASSLGTLQNTEAFF. For the CDR3, the DNA is TGCGCCAGCAGCTTGGGTACACTTCAAAACACTGAAGCTTTCTTT.

The chain carries TRBV10-3 and TRBJ2-7; TRBD1 is a possible D gene (5 bases). CDR1 and CDR2 (germline): ENHRY, SYGVKD. The CDR3 has 13 residues. The germline V and J ends were trimmed by 4 bases and 4 bases, with 11 bases remaining between them. CDR3 amino acids: CAISGTGSYEQYV. CDR3 nucleotides: TGTGCCATCAGTGGAACAGGATCGTACGAGCAGTACGTC.

The V and J genes are TRBV11-2 and TRBJ1-6; 10 bases are shared with TRBD1. Per the germline V gene, CDR1 is SGHAT and CDR2 is FQNNGV. V trimming: 2 bases; J trimming: 10 bases; junction bases outside the gene matches: 11. CDR3 size: 17 residues. CDR3: CASSLFRRRTGGSPLHF. The CDR3 nucleotides read TGTGCCAGCAGCTTATTCCGACGTCGGACAGGGGGATCACCCCTCCACTTT.

In the case of this clone: The sample carries other DNA sequences with the same CDR3. This rearrangement joins TRBV6-5 to TRBJ2-5; tentative D call: TRBD1 (6 bases). Germline V gene lookup returns CDR1 MNHEY and CDR2 SVGAGI. Trimming cost V 2 bases and J 4 bases, with 14 bases left between them. This CDR3 is 15 amino acids long. CDR3 bases: TGTGCCAGCAGTTACGGGACGGCCAGGGGAGAGACCCAGTACTTC. It specifies CASSYGTARGETQYF.

This sequence joins TRBV5-1 and TRBJ1-4; 8 positions match TRBD1. The CDR3 is 16 amino acids. The V gene's germline CDR1 is SGHRS and CDR2 YFSETQ. V shed 4 bases and J 4 bases; nucleotides not matched to a gene: 9. CDR3 protein: CASSTGQGSGNEKLFF. CDR3 DNA: TGCGCCAGCAGCACTGGACAGGGATCGGGTAATGAAAAACTGTTTTTT. Drawing the rest from reference TRBV5-1 and TRBJ1-4, the complete variable domain is KAGVTQTPRYLIKTRGQQVTLSCSPISGHRSVSWYQQTPGQGLQFLFEYFSETQRNKGNFPGRFSGRQFSNSRSEMNVSTLELGDSALYLCASSTGQGSGNEKLFFGSGTQLSVL.

V gene TRBV19 combines with J gene TRBJ2-1; 9 positions agree with TRBD2. CDR1 is LNHDA, CDR2 SQIVND, per germline (reference sequence). This CDR3 has 16 amino acids. Trimming at V came to 5 bases and at J to 10 bases, leaving 15 bases not matched to a gene. The CDR3 DNA sequence: TGTGCCAGTAGTGGGCAAGCGGGGGGAGTGGTAAGGGAGCAGTTCTTC. It encodes CASSGQAGGVVREQFF.

This clone turned up a few times. The V gene is TRBV30, the J gene TRBJ1-2, with no clear D. Per germline, CDR1 GTSNPN and CDR2 SVGIG (reference sequence). The CDR3 has 11 residues. CDR3 DNA sequence: TGTGCATCTCAGGAGTCGGGAGGCTACACCTTC. It translates to CASQESGGYTF.

This clone was observed a few times. V and J are TRBV18 and TRBJ1-2; tentative D call: TRBD1 (6 bases). From germline, CDR1 is KGHSH and CDR2 LQKENI. CDR3 length: 16 residues. The V gene lost 6 bases and the J gene lost 2 bases, with 19 bases spanning the gap. The chain's CDR3 is CASSQNTGTNNYGYTF. DNA of the CDR3: TGTGCCAGCTCCCAAAACACCGGGACAAACAACTATGGCTACACCTTC.

This chain connects TRBV5-4 to TRBJ1-6, with TRBD1 matching 7 bases. This CDR3 contains 15 residues. The V segment lost 4 bases and the J segment 9 bases; nucleotides outside the gene matches: 10. Germline CDR1 SGHNT, CDR2 YYREEE (reference sequence). The CDR3: CASSTQGRTSSPLHF. In DNA, the CDR3 is TGTGCCAGCAGCACACAGGGGCGGACGAGTTCACCCCTCCACTTT.

This chain connects TRBV18 to TRBJ2-5; 9 bases are a match to TRBD2. The CDR3 is made up of 18 amino acids. Unmatched junction bases numbered 14, after V lost 6 bases and J lost 0 bases. In germline, CDR1 is KGHSH, CDR2 LQKENI. The chain's CDR3 is CASSLDSGASGNQETQYF. CDR3 coding DNA: TGTGCCAGCTCGCTAGACTCCGGGGCTAGCGGGAACCAAGAGACCCAGTACTTC.

The chain's CDR3 is CASSLGSGQIYGYTF. The DNA of the CDR3 is TGTGCCAGCAGCTTAGGGTCCGGTCAGATTTATGGCTACACCTTC. The J gene is TRBJ1-2, the V gene TRBV7-2; D gene unclear. The V gene's germline CDR1 is SGHTA and CDR2 FQGNSA. With 1 base removed from V and 5 bases from J, the gap between germline ends came to 14 bases. The CDR3 covers 15 residues.

This rearrangement joins TRBV11-1 to TRBJ2-7; 7 nucleotides match TRBD1. Losses at the gene ends were 1 base for V and 3 bases for J; bases not matched to a gene: 6. CDR3 size: 15 residues. Germline-derived CDR1 and CDR2 are SGHAT and FQDESV (reference sequence). CDR3 residues: CASSLDRGIYYEQYV. The CDR3 DNA sequence: TGTGCCAGCAGCTTAGACAGGGGTATTTACTACGAGCAGTACGTC.